This TCR beta chain emerged from a study of blood T cells in healthy people across ages. General observations from the study: Higher diversity, along with more naive CD4+ cells, distinguished long-lived donors from aged donors.

Points on this clonotype: Its antigen is unidentified.

Using a J-beta primer mix together with a sample-barcoded 5' primer, a second PCR was run for roughly 6 to 11 cycles. TCRdb processed the 5' RACE reads anew with MiXCR; each CDR3 protein has one entry. Among 1 million or so distinct CDR3 sequences listed, under 55% were seen once. Each sample had at least 6.5 million PBMCs isolated. The CDR3 is made up of 14 amino acids. V gave up 4 bases and J gave up 4 bases, with 13 bases separating them. Germline CDR1 LGHDT, CDR2 YNNKEL (reference sequence). The chain uses TRBV3-1 and TRBJ2-5; D is perhaps TRBD1 or TRBD2 (5 bases each). The sample taken for sequencing was blood. The TCR was taken from a woman aged 60-75 years in good health. The CDR3 DNA reads as TGTGCCAGCAGCCTTAGAGCAGGGACAGAGACCCAGTACTTC. This gives the protein CASSLRAGTETQYF.